Included here is one T cell receptor (beta chain) sequence, with context. As yet, its antigen is unknown. The record originates from a study of T cells in localized non-small cell lung cancer. Study results and limitations: Without multi-region sequencing, intratumor heterogeneity could not be excluded. Measurement of T cell clonality placed uninvolved adjacent lung highest, above the level in tumor.

Germline assignment: CDR1 MNHEY and CDR2 SMNVEV (reference sequence). The CDR3 length is 16 residues. The junction had 11 bases not matched to a gene; V was cut back by 5 bases and J by 7 bases. Sequencing was performed with immunoSEQ multiplex PCR; in TCRdb, only in-frame clones are kept and a portion is missing. The table lists approximately 76,000 clones, over 75% of them singletons, with less than 9.5% in the top ten. The chain combines TRBV27 with TRBJ1-6, with 7 bases identical to TRBD1. The TCR comes from a female donor older than 55 with stage I lung adenocarcinoma. The specimen comprised peripheral blood, sampled before any cancer treatment. CDR3 amino acids: CASSPWDSRTNSPLHF. The CDR3, as DNA: TGTGCCAGCAGTCCGTGGGACAGTAGAACGAATTCACCCCTCCACTTT.